This T cell receptor beta chain was sequenced for a study of human T cells and chemical hapten exposure. Study details: Per-sample TCR yield variability stemmed mainly from small pooled library volume differences.

The time point is: healthy volunteer bleed at 6 weeks. Total RNA was isolated from unfractionated whole blood. This clonotype has ten or more counts. The study used a library that attached unique molecular identifiers to individual cDNA molecules. MiXCR, run by TCRdb on the RACE reads, gives a single entry per CDR3 protein. The sample consists of about 65,000 distinct CDR3 sequences, about 5.7% of them appearing once. Trimming took off 4 bases at V and 8 bases at J, with 13 bases between the two ends. CDR1 is SGHRS, CDR2 YFSETQ, per germline. This CDR3 contains 13 residues. The sample was whole blood. The origin of this receptor is a female donor in good health. Some clones in this sample may be carry-over from other donors' samples. The chain has TRBV5-1 and TRBJ2-1; D is perhaps TRBD1 (6 bases). CDR3: CASSPRGLDEQFF. Here the CDR3 DNA reads TGCGCCAGCAGCCCCAGGGGTCTCGATGAGCAGTTCTTC.